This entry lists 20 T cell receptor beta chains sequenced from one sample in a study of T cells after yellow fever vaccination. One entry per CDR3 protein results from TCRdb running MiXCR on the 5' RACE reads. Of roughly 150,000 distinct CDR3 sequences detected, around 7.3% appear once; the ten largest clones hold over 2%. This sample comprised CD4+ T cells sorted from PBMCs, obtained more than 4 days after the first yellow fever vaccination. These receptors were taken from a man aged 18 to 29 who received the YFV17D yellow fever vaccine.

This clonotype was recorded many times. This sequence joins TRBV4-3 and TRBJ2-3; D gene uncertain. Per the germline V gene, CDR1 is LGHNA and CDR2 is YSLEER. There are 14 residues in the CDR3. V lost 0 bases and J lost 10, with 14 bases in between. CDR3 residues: CASSQDGFPRPQYF. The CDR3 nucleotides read TGCGCCAGCAGCCAAGATGGGTTTCCTCGCCCGCAGTATTTT.

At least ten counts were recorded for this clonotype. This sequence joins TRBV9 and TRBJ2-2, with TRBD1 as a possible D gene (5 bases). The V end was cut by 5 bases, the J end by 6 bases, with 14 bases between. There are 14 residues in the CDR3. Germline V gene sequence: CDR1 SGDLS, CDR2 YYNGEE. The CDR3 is CASRWQGEAGELFF. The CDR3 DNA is TGTGCCAGCAGATGGCAGGGTGAAGCCGGGGAGCTGTTTTTT.

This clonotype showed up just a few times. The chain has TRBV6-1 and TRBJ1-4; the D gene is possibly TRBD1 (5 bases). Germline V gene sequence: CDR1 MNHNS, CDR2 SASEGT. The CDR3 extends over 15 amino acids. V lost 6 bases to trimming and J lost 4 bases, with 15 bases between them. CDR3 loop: CASRKGPGFNEKLFF. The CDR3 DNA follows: TGTGCCAGCAGGAAGGGACCGGGATTTAATGAAAAACTGTTTTTT.

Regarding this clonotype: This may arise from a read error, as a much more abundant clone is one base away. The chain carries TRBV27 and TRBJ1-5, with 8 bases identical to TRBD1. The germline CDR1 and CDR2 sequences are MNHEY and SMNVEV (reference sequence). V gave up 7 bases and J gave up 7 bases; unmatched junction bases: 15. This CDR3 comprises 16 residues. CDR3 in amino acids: CASTLADRAGKQPQHF. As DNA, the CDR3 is TGTGCCAGCACCCTCGCGGACAGGGCTGGGAAACAGCCCCAGCATTTT.

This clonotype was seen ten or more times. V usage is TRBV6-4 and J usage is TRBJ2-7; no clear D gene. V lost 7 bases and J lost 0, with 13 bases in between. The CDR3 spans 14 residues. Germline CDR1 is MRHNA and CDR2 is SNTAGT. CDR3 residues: CASTEGPDSYEQYV. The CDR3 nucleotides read TGTGCCAGCACTGAAGGTCCGGACTCCTACGAGCAGTACGTC.

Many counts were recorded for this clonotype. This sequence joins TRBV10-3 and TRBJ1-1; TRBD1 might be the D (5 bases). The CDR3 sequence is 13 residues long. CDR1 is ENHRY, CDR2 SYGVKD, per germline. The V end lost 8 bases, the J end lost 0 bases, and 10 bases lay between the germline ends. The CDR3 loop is CAISRAVNTEAFF. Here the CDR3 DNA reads TGTGCCATCTCCAGGGCGGTGAACACTGAAGCTTTCTTT.

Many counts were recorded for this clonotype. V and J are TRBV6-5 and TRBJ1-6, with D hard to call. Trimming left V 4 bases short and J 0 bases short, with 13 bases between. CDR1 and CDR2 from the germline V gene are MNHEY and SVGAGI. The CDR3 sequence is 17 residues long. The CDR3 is CASSWPASNSYNSPLHF. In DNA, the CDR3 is TGTGCCAGCAGTTGGCCAGCATCGAACTCCTATAATTCACCCCTCCACTTT.

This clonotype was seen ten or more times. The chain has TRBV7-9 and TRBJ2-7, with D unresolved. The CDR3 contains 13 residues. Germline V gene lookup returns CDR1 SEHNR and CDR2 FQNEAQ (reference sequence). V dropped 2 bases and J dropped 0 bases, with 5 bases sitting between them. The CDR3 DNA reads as TGTGCCAGCAGCTTACAGACCTCCTACGAGCAGTACGTC. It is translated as CASSLQTSYEQYV.

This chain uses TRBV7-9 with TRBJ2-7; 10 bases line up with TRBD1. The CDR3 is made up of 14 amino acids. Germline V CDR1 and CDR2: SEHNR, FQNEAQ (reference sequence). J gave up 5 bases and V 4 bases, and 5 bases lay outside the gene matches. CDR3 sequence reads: CASSWGQGINEQYV. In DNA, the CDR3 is TGTGCCAGCAGCTGGGGACAGGGGATAAACGAGCAGTACGTC.

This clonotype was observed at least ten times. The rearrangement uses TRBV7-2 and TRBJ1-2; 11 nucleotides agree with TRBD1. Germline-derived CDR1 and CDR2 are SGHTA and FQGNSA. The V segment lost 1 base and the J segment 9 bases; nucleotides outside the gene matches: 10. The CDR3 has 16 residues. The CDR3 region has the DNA TGTGCCAGCAGCTTAGACAGGACAGGGGGCGTTCTAAGCTACACCTTC. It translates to CASSLDRTGGVLSYTF.

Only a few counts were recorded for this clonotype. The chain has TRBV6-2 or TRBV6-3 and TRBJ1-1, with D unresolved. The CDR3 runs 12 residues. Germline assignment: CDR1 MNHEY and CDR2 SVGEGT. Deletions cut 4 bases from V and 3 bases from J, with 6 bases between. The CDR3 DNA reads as TGTGCCAGCAGTTCGGTGTACACTGAAGCTTTCTTT. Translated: CASSSVYTEAFF.

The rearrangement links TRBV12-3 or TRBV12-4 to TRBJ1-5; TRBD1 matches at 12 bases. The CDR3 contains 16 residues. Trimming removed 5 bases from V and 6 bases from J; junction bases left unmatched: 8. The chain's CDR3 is CASSAGTGGAGQPQHF. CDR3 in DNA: TGTGCCAGCAGTGCCGGGACAGGGGGCGCGGGTCAGCCCCAGCATTTT.

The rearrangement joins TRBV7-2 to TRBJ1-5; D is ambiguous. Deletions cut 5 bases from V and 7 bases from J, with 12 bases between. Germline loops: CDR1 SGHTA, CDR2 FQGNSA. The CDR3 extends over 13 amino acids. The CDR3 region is CASSTRTNQPQHF. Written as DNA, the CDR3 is TGTGCCAGCAGCACCCGGACCAACCAGCCCCAGCATTTT.

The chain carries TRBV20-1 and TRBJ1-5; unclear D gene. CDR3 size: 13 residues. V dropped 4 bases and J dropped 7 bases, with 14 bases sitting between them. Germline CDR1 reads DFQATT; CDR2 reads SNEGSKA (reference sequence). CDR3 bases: TGCAGTGCTACCCACAGAGGTGGGCAGCCCCAGCATTTT. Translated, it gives CSATHRGGQPQHF.

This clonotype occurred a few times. The CDR3 DNA reads as TGTGCCAGCTACCAGGGGAGCGATGAGCAGTTCTTC. Translation gives CASYQGSDEQFF. The V and J genes are TRBV18 and TRBJ2-1, with D perhaps TRBD1 (6 bases). CDR1 is KGHSH and CDR2 is LQKENI in the germline V gene. This CDR3 has 12 amino acids. Trimming cost V 7 bases and J 8 bases, with 12 bases left between them.

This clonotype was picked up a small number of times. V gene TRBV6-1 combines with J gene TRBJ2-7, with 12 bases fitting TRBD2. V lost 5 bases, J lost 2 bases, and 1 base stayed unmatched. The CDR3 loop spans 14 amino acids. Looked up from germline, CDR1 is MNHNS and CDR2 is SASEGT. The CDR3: CASSLAGGAYEQYF. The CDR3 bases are TGTGCCAGCAGTCTAGCGGGGGGGGCCTACGAGCAGTACTTC.

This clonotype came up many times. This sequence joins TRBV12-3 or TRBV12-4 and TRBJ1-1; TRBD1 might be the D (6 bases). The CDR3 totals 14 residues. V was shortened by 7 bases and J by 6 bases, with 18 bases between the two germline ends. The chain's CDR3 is CASTYAGVTPEAFF. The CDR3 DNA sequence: TGTGCCAGCACCTACGCAGGGGTCACCCCTGAAGCTTTCTTT.

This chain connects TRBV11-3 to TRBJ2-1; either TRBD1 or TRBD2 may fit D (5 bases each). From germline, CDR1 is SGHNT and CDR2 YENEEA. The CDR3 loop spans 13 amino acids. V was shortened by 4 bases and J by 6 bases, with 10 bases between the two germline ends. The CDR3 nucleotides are TGTGCCAGCAGCTCTTATGGGGGCAATGAGCAGTTCTTC. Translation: CASSSYGGNEQFF.

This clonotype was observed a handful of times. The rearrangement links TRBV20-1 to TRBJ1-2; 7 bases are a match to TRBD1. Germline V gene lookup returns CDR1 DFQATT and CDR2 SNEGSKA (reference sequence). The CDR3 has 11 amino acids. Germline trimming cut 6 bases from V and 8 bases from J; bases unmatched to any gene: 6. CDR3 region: CSAYARGGYTF. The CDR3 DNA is TGCAGTGCCTATGCCAGGGGGGGCTACACCTTC.

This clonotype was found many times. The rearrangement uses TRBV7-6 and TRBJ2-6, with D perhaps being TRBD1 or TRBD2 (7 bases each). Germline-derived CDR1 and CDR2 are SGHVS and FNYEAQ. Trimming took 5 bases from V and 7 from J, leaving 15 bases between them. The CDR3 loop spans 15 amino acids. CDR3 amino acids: CASSQGGRSANVLTF. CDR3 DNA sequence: TGTGCCAGCAGCCAGGGGGGGCGTTCAGCCAACGTCCTGACTTTC.